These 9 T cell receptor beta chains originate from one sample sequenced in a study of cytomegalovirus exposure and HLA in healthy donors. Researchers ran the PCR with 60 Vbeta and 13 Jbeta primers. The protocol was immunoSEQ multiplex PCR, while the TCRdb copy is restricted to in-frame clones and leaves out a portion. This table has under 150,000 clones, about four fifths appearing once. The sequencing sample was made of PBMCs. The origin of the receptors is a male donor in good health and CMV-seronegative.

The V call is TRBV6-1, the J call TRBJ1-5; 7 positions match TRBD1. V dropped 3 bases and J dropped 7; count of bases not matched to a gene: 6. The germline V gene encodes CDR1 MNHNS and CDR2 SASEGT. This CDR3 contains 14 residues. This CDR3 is CASSEGTGDQPQHF. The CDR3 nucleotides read TGTGCCAGCAGTGAGGGAACAGGGGACCAGCCCCAGCATTTT.

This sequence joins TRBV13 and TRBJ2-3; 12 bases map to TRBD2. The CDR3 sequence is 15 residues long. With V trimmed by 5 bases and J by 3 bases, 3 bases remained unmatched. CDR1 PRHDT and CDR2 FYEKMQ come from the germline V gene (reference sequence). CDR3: CASSALAGGTDTQYF. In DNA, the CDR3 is TGTGCCAGCAGCGCACTAGCGGGAGGAACAGATACGCAGTATTTT.

The CDR3 is CASSWKGAVRNQPQHF. Here the CDR3 DNA reads TGTGCCAGCAGTTGGAAGGGGGCCGTGCGCAATCAGCCCCAGCATTTT. The V gene is TRBV5-8, the J gene TRBJ1-5; 7 bases align to TRBD1. V lost 5 bases to trimming and J lost 2 bases; unmatched junction nucleotides: 10. Germline V gene data show CDR1 as SGHTS and CDR2 as YDEGEE. This CDR3 has 16 amino acids.

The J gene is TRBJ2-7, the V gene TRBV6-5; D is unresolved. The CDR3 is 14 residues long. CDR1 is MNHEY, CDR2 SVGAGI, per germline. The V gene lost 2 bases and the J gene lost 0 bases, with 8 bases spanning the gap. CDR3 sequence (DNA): TGTGCCAGCAGTTACGAAGTCGGCTCCTACGAGCAGTACTTC. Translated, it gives CASSYEVGSYEQYF.

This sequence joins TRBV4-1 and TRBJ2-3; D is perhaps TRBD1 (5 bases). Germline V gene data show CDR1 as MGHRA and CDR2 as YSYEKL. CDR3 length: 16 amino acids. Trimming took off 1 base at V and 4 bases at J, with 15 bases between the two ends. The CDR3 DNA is TGCGCCAGCAGCCAAGCCCCCTCCCAGGGATCAGATACGCAGTATTTT. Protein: CASSQAPSQGSDTQYF.

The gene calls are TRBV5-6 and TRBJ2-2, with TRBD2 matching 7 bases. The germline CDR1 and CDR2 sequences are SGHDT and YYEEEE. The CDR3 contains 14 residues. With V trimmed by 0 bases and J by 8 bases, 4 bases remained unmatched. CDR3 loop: CASSLASGLGELFF. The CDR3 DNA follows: TGTGCCAGCAGCTTGGCTAGCGGTCTGGGGGAGCTGTTTTTT. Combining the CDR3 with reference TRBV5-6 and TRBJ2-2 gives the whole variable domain DAGVTQSPTHLIKTRGQQVTLRCSPKSGHDTVSWYQQALGQGPQFIFQYYEEEERQRGNFPDRFSGHQFPNYSSELNVNALLLGDSALYLCASSLASGLGELFFGEGSRLTVL.

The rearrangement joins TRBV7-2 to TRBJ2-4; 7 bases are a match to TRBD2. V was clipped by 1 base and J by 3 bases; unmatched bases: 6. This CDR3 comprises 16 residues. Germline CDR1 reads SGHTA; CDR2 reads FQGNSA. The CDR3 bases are TGTGCCAGCAGCTTAGTCCCGGGAGGCAACAAAAACATTCAGTACTTC. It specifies CASSLVPGGNKNIQYF.

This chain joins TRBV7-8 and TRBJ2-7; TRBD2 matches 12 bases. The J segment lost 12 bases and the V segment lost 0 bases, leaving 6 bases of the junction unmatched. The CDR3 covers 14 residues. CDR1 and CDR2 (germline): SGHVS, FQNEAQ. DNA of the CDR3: TGTGCCAGCAGCTTAGCTACTAGCGGGAGGTCGCCGTACTTC. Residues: CASSLATSGRSPYF.

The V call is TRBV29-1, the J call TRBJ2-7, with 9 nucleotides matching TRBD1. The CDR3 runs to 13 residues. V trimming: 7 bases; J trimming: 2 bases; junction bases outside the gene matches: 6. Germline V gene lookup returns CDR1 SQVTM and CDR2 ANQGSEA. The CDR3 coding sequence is TGCAGCGCTCGAGGGACAGGGACCTACGAGCAGTACTTC. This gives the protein CSARGTGTYEQYF.